The present T cell receptor beta chain was sequenced within a study of blood T cell repertoires in COVID-19. Study in general: From the United States, Italy and Spain came samples of acute and convalescent COVID-19. Sources were T cells, B-cell-depleted T cells, or PBMCs; the material itself was cDNA or gDNA.

Germline CDR1 reads SGHAT; CDR2 reads FQNNGV. J was trimmed by 0 bases and V by 2 bases; bases with no gene match: 6. This CDR3 is built from 16 residues. Under the authors' procedure: Counts of nucleated cells, estimated from reference gene primer amplification, were obtained. Using immunoSEQ multiplex PCR, the repertoire was profiled, and TCRdb retains in-frame clones only, with some absent. Clonal size and the V and J genes are those of that table, whereas D and trimming came from the DNA. The sample shows about 11,000 clones, about 87% of them seen only once. The sequence was obtained from a human donor in a cohort sampled during active COVID-19. The sample comprised peripheral blood. The chain uses TRBV11-2 and TRBJ1-1; TRBD1 agrees at 7 bases. The CDR3: CASSLWAGGLNTEAFF. The CDR3 region has the DNA TGTGCCAGCAGCTTATGGGCAGGGGGGTTGAACACTGAAGCTTTCTTT.